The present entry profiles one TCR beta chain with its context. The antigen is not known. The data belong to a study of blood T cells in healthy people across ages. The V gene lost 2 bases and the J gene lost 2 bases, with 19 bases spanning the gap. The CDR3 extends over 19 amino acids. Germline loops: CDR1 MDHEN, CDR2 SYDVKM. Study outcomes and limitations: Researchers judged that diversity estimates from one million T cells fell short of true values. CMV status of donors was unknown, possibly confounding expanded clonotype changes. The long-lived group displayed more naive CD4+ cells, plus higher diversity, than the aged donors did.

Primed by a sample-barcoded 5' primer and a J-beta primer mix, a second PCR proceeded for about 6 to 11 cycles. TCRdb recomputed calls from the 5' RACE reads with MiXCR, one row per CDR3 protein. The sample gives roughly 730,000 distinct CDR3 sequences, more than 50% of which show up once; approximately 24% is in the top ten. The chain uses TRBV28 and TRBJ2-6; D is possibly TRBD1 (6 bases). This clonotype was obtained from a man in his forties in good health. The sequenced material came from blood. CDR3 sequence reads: CASSLIWGPERAGANVLTF. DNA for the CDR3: TGTGCCAGCAGTTTAATTTGGGGGCCCGAGAGGGCTGGGGCCAACGTCCTGACTTTC.